The T cell receptor beta chain described here comes from a study of T cells in Graves' hyperthyroidism and ophthalmopathy. Under 12 ml fresh peripheral blood yielded the PBMCs. The CDR3 extends over 14 amino acids. V lost 3 bases and J 4 bases, leaving 11 bases between the germline ends. From germline, CDR1 is LNHDA and CDR2 SQIVND (reference sequence). Amplification of TCR beta CDR3 regions used RNA as the template. TCR CDR3 regions were first amplified by RT-PCR with HTBI primers. MiXCR was run by TCRdb on the multiplex PCR reads, yielding one entry per CDR3 protein. Found here are over 450,000 distinct CDR3 sequences, under 20% of them singletons; the top ten hold roughly 15%.

The chain joins TRBV19 to TRBJ2-3; D remains unclear. The sample comprised blood. The TCR comes from a woman between 18 and 30 years old with Graves' ophthalmopathy. This CDR3 is CASSIWLGADTQYF. DNA of the CDR3: TGTGCCAGTAGTATTTGGCTGGGTGCAGATACGCAGTATTTT.